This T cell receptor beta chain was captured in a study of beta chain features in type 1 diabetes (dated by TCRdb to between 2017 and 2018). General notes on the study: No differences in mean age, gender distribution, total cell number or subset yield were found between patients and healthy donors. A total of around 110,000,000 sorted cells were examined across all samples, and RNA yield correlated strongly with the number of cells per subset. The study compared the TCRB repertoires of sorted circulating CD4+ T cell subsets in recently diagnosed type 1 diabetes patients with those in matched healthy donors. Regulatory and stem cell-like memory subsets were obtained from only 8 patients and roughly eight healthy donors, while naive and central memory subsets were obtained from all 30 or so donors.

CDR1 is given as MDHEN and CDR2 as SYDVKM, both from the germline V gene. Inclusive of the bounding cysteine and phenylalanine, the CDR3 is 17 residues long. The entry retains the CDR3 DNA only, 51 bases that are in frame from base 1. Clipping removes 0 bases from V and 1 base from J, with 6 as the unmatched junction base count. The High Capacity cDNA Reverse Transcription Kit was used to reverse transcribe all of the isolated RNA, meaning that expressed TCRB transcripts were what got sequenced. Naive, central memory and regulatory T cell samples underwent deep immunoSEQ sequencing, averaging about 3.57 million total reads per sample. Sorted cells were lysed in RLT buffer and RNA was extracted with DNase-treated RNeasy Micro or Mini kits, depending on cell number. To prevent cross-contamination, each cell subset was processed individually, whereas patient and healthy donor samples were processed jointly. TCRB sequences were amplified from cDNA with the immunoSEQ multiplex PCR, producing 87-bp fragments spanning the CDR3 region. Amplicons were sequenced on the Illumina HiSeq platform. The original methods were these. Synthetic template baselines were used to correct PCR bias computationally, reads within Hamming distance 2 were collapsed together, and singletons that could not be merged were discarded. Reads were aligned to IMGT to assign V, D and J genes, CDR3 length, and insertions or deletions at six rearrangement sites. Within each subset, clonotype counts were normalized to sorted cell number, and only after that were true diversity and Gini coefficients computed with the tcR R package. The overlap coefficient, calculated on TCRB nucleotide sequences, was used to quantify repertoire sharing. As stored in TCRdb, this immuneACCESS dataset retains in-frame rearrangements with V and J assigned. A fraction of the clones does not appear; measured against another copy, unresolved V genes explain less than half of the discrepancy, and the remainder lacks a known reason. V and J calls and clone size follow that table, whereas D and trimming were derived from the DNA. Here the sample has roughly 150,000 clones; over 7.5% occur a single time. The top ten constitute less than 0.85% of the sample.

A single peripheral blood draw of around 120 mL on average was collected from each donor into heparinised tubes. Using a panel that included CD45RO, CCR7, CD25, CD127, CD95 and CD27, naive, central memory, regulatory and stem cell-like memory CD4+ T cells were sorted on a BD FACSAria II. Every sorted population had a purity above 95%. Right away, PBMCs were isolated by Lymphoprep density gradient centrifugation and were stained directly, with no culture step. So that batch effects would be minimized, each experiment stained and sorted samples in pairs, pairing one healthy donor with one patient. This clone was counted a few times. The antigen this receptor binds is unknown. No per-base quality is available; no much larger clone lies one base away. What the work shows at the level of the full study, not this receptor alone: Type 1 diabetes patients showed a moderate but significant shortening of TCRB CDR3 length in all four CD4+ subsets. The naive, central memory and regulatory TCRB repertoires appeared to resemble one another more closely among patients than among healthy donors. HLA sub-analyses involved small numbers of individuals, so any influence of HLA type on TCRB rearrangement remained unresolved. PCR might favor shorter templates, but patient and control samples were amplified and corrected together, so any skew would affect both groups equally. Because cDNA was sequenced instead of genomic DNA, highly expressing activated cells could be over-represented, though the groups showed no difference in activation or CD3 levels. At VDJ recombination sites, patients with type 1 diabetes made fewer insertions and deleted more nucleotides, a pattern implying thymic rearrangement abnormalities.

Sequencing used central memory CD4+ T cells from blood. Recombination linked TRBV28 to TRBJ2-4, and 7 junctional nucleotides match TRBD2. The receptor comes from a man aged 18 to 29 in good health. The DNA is TGTGCCAGCAGTTTATGGGGGAGGGAGTTCGCCAAAAACATTCAGTACTTC. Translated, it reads CASSLWGREFAKNIQYF.